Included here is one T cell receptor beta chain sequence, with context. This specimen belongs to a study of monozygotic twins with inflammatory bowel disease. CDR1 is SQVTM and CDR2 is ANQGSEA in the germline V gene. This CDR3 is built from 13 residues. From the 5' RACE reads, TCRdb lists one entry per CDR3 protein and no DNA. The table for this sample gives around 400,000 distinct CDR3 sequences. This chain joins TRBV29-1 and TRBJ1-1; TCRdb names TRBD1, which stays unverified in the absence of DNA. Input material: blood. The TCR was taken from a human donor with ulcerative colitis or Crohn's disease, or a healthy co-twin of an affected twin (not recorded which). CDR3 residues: CSVDRARNTEAFF.